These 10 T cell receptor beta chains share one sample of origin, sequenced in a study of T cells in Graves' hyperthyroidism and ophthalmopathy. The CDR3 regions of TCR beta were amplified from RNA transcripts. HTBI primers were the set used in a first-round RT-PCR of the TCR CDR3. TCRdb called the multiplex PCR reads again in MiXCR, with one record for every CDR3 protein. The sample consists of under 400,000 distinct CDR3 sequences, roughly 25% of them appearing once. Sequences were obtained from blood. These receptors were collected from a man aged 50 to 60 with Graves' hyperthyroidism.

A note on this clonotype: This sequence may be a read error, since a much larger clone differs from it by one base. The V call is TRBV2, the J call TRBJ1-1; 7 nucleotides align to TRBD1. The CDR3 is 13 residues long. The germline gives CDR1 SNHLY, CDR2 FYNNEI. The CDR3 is CAGRGQRNTEAFF. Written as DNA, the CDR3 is TGTGCCGGCAGGGGACAGCGGAACACTGAAGCTTTCTTT.

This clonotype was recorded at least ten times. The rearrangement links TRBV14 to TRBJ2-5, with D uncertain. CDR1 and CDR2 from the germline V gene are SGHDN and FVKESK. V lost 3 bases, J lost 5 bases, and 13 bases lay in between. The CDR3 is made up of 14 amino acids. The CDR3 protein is CASSQFGSFETQYF. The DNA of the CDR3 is TGTGCCAGCAGCCAGTTTGGTAGCTTCGAGACCCAGTACTTC. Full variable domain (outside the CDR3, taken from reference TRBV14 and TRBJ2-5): EAGVTQFPSHSVIEKGQTVTLRCDPISGHDNLYWYRRVMGKEIKFLLHFVKESKQDESGMPNNRFLAERTGGTYSTLKVQPAELEDSGVYFCASSQFGSFETQYFGPGTRLLVL.

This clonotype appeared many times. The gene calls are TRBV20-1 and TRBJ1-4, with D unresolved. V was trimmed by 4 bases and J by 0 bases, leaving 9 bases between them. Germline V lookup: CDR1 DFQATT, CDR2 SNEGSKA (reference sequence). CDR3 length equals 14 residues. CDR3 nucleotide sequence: TGCAGTGCTACGCACCCTGCAACTAATGAAAAACTGTTTTTT. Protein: CSATHPATNEKLFF.

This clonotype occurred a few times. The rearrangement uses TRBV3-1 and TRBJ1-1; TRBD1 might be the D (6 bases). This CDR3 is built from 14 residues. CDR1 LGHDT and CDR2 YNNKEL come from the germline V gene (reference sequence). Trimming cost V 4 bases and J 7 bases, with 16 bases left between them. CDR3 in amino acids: CASSPRGGLGEAFF. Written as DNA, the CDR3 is TGTGCCAGCAGCCCGCGGGGGGGGCTCGGTGAAGCTTTCTTT. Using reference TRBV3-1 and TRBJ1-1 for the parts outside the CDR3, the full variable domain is DTAVSQTPKYLVTQMGNDKSIKCEQNLGHDTMYWYKQDSKKFLKIMFSYNNKELIINETVPNRFSPKSPDKAHLNLHINSLELGDSAVYFCASSPRGGLGEAFFGQGTRLTVV.

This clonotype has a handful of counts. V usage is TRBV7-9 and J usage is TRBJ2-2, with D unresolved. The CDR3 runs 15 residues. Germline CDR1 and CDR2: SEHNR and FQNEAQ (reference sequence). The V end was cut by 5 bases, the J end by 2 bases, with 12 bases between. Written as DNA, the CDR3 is TGTGCCAGCAGCCTACTCGACTCTAACACCGGGGAGCTGTTTTTT. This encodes CASSLLDSNTGELFF. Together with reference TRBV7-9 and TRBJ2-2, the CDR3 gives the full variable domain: DTGVSQNPRHKITKRGQNVTFRCDPISEHNRLYWYRQTLGQGPEFLTYFQNEAQLEKSRLLSDRFSAERPKGSFSTLEIQRTEQGDSAMYLCASSLLDSNTGELFFGEGSRLTVL.

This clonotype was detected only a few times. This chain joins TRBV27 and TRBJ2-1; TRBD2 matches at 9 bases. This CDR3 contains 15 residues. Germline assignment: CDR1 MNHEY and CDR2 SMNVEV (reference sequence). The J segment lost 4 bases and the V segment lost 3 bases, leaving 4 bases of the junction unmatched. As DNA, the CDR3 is TGTGCCAGCAGTTTCCCTAGCGGGAAATACAATGAGCAGTTCTTC. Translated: CASSFPSGKYNEQFF.

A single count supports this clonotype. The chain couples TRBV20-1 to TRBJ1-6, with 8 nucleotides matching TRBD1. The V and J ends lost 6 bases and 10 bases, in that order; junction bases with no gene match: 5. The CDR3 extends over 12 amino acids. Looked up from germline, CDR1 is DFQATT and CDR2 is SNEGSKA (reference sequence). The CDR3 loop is CSADRGGSPLHF. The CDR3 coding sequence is TGCAGTGCCGACAGGGGCGGGTCACCCCTCCACTTT.

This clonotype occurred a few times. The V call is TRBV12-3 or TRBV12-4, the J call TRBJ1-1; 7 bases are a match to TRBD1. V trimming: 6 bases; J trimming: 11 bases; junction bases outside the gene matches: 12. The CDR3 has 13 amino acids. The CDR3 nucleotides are TGTGCCAGCAGCCCCAGGGACAGCCGACCGGCTTTCTTT. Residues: CASSPRDSRPAFF.

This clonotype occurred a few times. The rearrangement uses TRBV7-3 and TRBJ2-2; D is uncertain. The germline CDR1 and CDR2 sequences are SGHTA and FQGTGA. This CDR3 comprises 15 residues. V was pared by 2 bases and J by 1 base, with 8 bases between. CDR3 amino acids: CASSLFAQNTGELFF. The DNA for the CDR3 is TGTGCCAGCAGCTTATTTGCGCAGAACACCGGGGAGCTGTTTTTT.

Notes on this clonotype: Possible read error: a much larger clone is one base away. The CDR3 reads CASSLDLVWSSLEQYF. The DNA of the CDR3 is TGTGCCAGCAGCTTAGATCTTGTCTGGAGCTCTCTCGAGCAGTACTTC. The chain recombines TRBV11-2 with TRBJ2-7; D gene ambiguous. Trimming left V 0 bases short and J 6 bases short, with 18 bases between. Germline V gives CDR1 SGHAT, CDR2 FQNNGV. The CDR3 covers 16 residues. Looking up the rest from reference TRBV11-2 and TRBJ2-7 gives the full variable domain: EAGVAQSPRYKIIEKRQSVAFWCNPISGHATLYWYQQILGQGPKLLIQFQNNGVVDDSQLPKDRFSAERLKGVDSTLKIQPAKLEDSAVYLCASSLDLVWSSLEQYFGPGTRLTVT.